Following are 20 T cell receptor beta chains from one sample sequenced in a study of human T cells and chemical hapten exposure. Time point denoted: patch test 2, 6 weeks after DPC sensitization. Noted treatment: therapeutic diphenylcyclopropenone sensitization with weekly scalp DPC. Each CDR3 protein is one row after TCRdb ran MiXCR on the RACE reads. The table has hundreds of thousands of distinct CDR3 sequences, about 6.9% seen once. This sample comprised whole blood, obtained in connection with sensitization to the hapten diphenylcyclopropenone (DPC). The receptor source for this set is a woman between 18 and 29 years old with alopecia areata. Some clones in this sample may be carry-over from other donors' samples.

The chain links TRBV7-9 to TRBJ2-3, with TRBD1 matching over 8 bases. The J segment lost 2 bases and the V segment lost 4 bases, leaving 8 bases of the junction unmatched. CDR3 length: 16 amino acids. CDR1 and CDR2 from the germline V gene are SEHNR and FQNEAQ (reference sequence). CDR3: CASSSRTGTATDTQYF. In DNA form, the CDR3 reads TGTGCCAGCAGCTCCCGGACAGGGACCGCCACAGATACGCAGTATTTT.

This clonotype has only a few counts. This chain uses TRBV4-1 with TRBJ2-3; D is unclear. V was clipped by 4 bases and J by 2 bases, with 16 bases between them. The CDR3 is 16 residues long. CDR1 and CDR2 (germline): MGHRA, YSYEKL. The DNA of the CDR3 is TGCGCCAGCAGCCTACTGGCAGGCATGAACACAGATACGCAGTATTTT. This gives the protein CASSLLAGMNTDTQYF.

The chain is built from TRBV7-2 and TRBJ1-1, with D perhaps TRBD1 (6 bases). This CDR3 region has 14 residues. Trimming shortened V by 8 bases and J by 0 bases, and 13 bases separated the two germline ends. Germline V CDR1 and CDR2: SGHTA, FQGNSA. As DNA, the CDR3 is TGTGCCAGCCTATGGGGGCCAATGAACACTGAAGCTTTCTTT. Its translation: CASLWGPMNTEAFF.

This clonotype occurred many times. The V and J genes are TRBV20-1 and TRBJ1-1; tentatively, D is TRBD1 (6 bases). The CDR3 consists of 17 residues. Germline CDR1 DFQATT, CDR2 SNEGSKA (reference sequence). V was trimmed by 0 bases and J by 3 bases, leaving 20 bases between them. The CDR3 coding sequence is TGCAGTGCTAGAGAATCATCTACCAGGGGAGAGTACACTGAAGCTTTCTTT. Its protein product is CSARESSTRGEYTEAFF.

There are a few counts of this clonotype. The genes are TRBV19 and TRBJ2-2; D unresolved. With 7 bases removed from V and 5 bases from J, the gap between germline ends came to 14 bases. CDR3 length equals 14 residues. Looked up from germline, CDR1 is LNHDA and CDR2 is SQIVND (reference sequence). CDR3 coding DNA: TGTGCCAGTACCTGGCAGGAAGGGACCGGGGAGCTGTTTTTT. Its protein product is CASTWQEGTGELFF.

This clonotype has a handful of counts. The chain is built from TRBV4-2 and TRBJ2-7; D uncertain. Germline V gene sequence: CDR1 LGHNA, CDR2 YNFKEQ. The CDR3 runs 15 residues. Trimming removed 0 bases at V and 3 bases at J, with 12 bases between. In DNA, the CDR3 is TGTGCCAGCAGCCAAGAGGCAGTCGAGTACTACGAGCAGTACTTC. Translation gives CASSQEAVEYYEQYF.

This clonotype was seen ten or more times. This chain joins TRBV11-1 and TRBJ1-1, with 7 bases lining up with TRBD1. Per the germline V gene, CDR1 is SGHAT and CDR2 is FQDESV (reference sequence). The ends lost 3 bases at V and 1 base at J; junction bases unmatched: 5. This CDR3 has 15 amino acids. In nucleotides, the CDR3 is TGTGCCAGCAGCTTCCGGGACAGACGGAACACTGAAGCTTTCTTT. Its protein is CASSFRDRRNTEAFF.

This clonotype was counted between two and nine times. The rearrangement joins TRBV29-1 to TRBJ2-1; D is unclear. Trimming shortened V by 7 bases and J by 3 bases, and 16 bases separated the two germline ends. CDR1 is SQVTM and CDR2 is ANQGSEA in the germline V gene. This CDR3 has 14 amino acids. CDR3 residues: CSGTSALVYNEQFF. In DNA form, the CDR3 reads TGCAGCGGAACCTCGGCGCTCGTCTACAATGAGCAGTTCTTC.

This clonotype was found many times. DNA for the CDR3: TGCAGTGCTAGCCTTGGACAGGGTCCCAATCAGCCCCAGCATTTT. Amino acids: CSASLGQGPNQPQHF. V usage is TRBV20-1 and J usage is TRBJ1-5, with 8 bases matching TRBD1. Germline assignment: CDR1 DFQATT and CDR2 SNEGSKA (reference sequence). V lost 3 bases, J lost 3 bases, and 7 bases stayed unmatched. This CDR3 is built from 15 residues.

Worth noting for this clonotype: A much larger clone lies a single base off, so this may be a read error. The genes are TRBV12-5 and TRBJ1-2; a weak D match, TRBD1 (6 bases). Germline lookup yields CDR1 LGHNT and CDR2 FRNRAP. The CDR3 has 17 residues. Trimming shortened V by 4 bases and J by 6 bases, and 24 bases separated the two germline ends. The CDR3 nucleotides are TGTGCTAGTGGTTCGACCCACGGACAGCCTAAAGGAGATGGCTACACCTTC. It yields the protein CASGSTHGQPKGDGYTF.

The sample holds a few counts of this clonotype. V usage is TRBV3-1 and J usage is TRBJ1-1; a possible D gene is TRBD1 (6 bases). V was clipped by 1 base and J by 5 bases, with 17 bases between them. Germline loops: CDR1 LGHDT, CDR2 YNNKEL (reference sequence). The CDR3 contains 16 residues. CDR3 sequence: CASSQGRGRGGTEAFF. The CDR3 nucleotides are TGTGCCAGCAGCCAAGGTCGTGGGAGGGGGGGAACTGAAGCTTTCTTT.

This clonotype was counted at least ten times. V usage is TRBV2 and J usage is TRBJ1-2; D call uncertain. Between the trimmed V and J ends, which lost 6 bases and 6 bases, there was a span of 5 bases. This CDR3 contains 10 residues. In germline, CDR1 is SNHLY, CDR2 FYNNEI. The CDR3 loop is CASSGNGYTF. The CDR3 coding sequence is TGTGCCAGCAGCGGTAATGGCTACACCTTC.

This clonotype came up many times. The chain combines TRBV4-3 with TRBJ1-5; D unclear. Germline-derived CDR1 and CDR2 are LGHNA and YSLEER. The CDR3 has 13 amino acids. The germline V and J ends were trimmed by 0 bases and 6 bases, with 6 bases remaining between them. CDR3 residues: CASSQDIAQPQHF. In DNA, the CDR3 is TGCGCCAGCAGCCAAGATATTGCTCAGCCCCAGCATTTT.

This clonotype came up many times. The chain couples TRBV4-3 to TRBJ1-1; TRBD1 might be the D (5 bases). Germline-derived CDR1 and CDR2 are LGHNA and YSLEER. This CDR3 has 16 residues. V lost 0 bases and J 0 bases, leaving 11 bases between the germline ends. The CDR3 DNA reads TGCGCCAGCAGCCAAGACCGGGGCTTCATGAACACTGAAGCTTTCTTT. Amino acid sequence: CASSQDRGFMNTEAFF.

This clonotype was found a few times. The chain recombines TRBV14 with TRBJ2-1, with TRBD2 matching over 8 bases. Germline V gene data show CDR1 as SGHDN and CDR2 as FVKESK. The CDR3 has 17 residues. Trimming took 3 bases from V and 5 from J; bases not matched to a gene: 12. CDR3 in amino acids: CASSQRLGAGADNEQFF. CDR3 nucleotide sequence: TGTGCCAGCAGCCAGCGATTAGGAGCGGGGGCCGACAATGAGCAGTTCTTC. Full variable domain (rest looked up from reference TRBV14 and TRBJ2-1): EAGVTQFPSHSVIEKGQTVTLRCDPISGHDNLYWYRRVMGKEIKFLLHFVKESKQDESGMPNNRFLAERTGGTYSTLKVQPAELEDSGVYFCASSQRLGAGADNEQFFGPGTRLTVL.

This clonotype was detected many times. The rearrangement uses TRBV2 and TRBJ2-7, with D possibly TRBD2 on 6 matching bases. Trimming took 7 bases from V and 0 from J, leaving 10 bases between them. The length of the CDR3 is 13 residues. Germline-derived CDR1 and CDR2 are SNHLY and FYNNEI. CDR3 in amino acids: CASIGTASYEQYF. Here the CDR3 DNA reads TGTGCCAGCATCGGGACTGCCTCCTACGAGCAGTACTTC.

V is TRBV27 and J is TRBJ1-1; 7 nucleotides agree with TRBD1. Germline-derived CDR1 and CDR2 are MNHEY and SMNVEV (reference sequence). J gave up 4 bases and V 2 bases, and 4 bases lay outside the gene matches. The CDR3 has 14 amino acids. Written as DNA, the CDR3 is TGTGCCAGCAGTTTAATTCCAGGGGGCACTGAAGCTTTCTTT. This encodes CASSLIPGGTEAFF.

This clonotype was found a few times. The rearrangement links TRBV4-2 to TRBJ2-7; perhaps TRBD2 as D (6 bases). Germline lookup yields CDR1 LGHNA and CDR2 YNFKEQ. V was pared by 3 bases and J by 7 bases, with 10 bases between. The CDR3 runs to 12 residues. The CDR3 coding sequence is TGTGCCAGCAGCCAGGAGGGCGGGGAGCAGTACTTC. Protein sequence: CASSQEGGEQYF.

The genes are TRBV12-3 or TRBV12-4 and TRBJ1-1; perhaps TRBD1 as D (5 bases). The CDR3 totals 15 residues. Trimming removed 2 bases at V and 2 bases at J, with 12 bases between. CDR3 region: CASSLRGRTNTEAFF. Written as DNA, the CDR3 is TGTGCCAGCAGTTTAAGGGGCAGAACTAACACTGAAGCTTTCTTT.

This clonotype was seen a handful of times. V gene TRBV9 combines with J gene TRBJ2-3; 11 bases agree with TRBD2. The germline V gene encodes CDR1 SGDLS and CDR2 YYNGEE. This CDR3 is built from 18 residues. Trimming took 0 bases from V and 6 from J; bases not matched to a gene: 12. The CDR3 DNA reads TGTGCCAGCAGCGTAGTACGGCTAGCGGGGGGCTTAAGGGATACGCAGTATTTT. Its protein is CASSVVRLAGGLRDTQYF.